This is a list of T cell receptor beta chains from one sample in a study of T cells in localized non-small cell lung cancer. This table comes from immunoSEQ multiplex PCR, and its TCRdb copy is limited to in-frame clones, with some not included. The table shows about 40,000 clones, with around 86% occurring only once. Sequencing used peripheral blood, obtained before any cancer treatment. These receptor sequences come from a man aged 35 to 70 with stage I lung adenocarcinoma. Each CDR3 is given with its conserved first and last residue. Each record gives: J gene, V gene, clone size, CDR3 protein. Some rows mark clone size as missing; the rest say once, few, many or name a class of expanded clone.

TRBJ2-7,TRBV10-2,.,CASSDPRPGGAGEQYF
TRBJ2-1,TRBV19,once,CASSSNPQYNEQFF
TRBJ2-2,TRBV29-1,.,CSTKDRANTGELFF
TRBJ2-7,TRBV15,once,CATSRRPYYEQYF
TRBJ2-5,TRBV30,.,CAWSAQETQYF
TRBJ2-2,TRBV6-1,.,CASSEVTGRLYTGELFF
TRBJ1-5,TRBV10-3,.,CAISESGQGVSQPQHF
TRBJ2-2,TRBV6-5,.,CASKRGTITGELFF
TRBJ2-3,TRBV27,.,CASSLFVGYTDTQYF
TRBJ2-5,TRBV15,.,CAISLRGQDLTQYF
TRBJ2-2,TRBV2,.,CASSSGTPGELFF
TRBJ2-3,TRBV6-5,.,CASSNDLVTPDTQYF
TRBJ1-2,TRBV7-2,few,CASSPGTGAYGYTF
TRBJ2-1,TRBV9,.,CASSVVEGLINEQFF
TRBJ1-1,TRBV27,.,CASRVRDRATEAFF
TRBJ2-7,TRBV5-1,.,CASSLVGQGAYEQYF
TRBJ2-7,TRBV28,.,CASTFSGRPSYEQYF
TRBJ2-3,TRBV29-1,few,CSVVRGSDTQYF
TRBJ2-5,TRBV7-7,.,CASSLAPTGGETQYF
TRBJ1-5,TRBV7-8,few,CASSGRGRYSNQPQHF
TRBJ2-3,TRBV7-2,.,CASSLDKDTQYF
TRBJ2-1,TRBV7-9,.,CASSLQAGVDSEQFF
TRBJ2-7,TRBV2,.,CASVQGVIYEQYF
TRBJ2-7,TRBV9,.,CASSSGTSGRDSYEQYF
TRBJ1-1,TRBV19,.,CASLRTGIGLNTEAFF
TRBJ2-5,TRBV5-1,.,CASSLALGGSTQETQYF
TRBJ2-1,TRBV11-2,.,CASSLSSGGPKGEQFF
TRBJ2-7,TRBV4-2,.,CASSQDSRYEQYF
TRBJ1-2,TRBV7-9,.,CASSLATGNYGYTF
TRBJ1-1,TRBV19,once,CASSIDREPSNTEAFF
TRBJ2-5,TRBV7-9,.,CASSSTSGRKETQYF
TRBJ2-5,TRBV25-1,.,CASSVGISGTMETQYF
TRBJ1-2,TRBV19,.,CASSMDRGRYGYTF
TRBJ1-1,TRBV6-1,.,CASRGYRGETEAFF
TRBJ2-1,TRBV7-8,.,CASSLSGGLEQFF
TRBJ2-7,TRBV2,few,CASSDVLAGGPYEQYF
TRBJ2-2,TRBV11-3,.,CASSSGGSGTGELFF
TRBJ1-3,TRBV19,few,CASSIAWYGGNTIYF
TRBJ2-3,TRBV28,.,CASSSGGSTDTQYF
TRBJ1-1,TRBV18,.,CASSPGGLTEAFF
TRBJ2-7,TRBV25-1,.,CASSDTSGAYEQYF
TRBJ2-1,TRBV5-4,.,CASSLPTVFNEQFF
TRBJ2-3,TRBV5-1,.,CASSLEQVSTDTQYF
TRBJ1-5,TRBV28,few,CASSSPQDQPQHF
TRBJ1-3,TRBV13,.,CASRQTGGRNTIYF
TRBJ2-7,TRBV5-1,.,CASRAGGSGSSAYEQYF
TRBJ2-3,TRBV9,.,CASSVVGGSTDTQYF
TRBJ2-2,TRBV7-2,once,CASSSRQGGTGELFF
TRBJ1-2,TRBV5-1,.,CASSLTAEGNYGYTF
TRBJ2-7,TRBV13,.,CASTRQGVAYEQYF
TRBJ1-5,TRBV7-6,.,CASSLGRGSNQPQHF
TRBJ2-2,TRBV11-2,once,CASSLGQIYTGELFF
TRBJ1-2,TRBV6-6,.,CASSYSVSGGYTF
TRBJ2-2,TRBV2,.,CASRGKREYTGELFF
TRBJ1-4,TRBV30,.,CAWETGTGQKLFF
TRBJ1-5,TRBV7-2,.,CASSLNTGYQPQHF
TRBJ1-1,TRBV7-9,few,CASSLGAGVAEAFF